This entry concerns a single T cell receptor (beta chain). These data come from a study of memory CD8 T cells in hepatitis C reinfection. Study context: HCV reinfection meant a positive HCV RNA test after two negative tests at least 60 days apart. Between 3 and 8 weeks after reinfection detection, peak samples were drawn.

The V segment lost 5 bases and the J segment 4 bases; nucleotides outside the gene matches: 9. Germline V gene data show CDR1 as KGHSH and CDR2 as LQKENI. The CDR3 is 17 residues long. Assay used: immunoSEQ multiplex PCR; TCRdb lists only in-frame clones, some missing. The table has around 45,000 clones, over 75% seen once. As to time point: peak reinfection, 3 to 8 weeks after reinfection detection. TCR sequencing was done directly ex vivo on sorted cells, without expansion in vitro. A couple of donors provided sorted CD3+ CD8+ CD45RO- naive CD8 T cells at all three reinfection time points. Sequencing was performed on naive CD8+ T cells sorted from blood. The TCR comes from a man in his late teens or twenties with hepatitis C virus infection. J is TRBJ2-1 and V is TRBV18; 12 nucleotides agree with TRBD2. CDR3 sequence (DNA): TGTGCCAGCTCATCGGACTCTAGCGGGGGGGCTTACAATGAGCAGTTCTTC. Translation: CASSSDSSGGAYNEQFF.